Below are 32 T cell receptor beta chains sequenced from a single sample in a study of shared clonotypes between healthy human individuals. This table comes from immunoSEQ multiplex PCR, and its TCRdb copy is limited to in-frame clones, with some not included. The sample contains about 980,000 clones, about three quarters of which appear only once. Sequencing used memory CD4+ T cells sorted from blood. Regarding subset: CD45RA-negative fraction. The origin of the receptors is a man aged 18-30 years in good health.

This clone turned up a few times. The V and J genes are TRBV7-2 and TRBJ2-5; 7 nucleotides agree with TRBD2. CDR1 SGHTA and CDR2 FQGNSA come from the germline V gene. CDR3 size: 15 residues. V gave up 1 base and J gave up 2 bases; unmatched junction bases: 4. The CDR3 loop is CASSLGGRVQETQYF. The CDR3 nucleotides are TGTGCCAGCAGCTTAGGGGGGAGGGTTCAAGAGACCCAGTACTTC.

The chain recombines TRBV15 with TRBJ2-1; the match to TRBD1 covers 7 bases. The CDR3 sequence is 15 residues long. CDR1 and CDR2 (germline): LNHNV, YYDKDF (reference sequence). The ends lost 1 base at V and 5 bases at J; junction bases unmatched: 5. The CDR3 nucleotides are TGTGCCACCAGCAGAGGTGGGACAGCCGACAATGAGCAGTTCTTC. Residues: CATSRGGTADNEQFF.

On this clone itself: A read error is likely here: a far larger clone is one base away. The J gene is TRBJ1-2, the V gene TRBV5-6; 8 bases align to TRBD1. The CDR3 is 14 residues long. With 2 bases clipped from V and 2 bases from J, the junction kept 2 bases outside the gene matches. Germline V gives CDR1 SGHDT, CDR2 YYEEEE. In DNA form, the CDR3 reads TGTGCCAGCAGCTTCAGGACAGGGAACTATGGCTACACCTTC. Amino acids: CASSFRTGNYGYTF. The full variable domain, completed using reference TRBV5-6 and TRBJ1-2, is DAGVTQSPTHLIKTRGQQVTLRCSPKSGHDTVSWYQQALGQGPQFIFQYYEEEERQRGNFPDRFSGHQFPNYSSELNVNALLLGDSALYLCASSFRTGNYGYTFGSGTRLTVV.

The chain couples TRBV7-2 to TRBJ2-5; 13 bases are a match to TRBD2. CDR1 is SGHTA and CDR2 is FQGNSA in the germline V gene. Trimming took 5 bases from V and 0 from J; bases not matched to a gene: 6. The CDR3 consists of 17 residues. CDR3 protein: CASSTGLAGRYQETQYF. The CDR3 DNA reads TGTGCCAGCAGCACGGGACTAGCGGGGAGATACCAAGAGACCCAGTACTTC.

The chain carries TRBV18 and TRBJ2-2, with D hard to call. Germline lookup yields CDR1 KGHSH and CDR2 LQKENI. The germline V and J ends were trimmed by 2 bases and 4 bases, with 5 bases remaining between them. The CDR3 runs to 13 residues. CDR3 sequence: CASSPGPTGELFF. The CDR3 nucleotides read TGTGCCAGCTCACCAGGGCCCACCGGGGAGCTGTTTTTT. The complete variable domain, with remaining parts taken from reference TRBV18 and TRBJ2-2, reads NAGVMQNPRHLVRRRGQEARLRCSPMKGHSHVYWYRQLPEEGLKFMVYLQKENIIDESGMPKERFSAEFPKEGPSILRIQQVVRGDSAAYFCASSPGPTGELFFGEGSRLTVL.

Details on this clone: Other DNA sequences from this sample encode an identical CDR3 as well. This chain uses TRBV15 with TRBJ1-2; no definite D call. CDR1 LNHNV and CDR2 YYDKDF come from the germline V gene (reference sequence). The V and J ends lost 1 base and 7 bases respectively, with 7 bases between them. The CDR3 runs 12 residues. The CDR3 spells CATSRGGSGYTF. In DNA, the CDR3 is TGTGCCACCAGCAGAGGAGGGTCTGGCTACACCTTC.

In DNA, the CDR3 is TGTGCCAGCAGCGATAAAGGGCAGCCTGAAAAACTGTTTTTT. Amino acid sequence: CASSDKGQPEKLFF. The gene calls are TRBV5-4 and TRBJ1-4, with D unclear. Germline CDR1 SGHNT, CDR2 YYREEE (reference sequence). Between the trimmed V and J ends, which lost 4 bases and 7 bases, there was a span of 14 bases. The CDR3 consists of 14 residues.

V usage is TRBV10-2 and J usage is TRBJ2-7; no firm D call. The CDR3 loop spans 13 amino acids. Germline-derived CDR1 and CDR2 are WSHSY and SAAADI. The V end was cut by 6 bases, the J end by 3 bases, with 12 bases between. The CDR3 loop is CASRGGGSYEQYF. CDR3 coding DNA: TGCGCCAGCAGGGGTGGCGGAAGCTACGAGCAGTACTTC.

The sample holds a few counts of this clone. CDR3 DNA: TGTGCCAGCAGGACGGCCCTTAGGGGCTACACCTTC. It specifies CASRTALRGYTF. The gene calls are TRBV6-5 and TRBJ1-2; no firm D call. V lost 6 bases, J lost 8 bases, and 13 bases lay in between. The CDR3 has 12 residues. Germline CDR1 and CDR2: MNHEY and SVGAGI.

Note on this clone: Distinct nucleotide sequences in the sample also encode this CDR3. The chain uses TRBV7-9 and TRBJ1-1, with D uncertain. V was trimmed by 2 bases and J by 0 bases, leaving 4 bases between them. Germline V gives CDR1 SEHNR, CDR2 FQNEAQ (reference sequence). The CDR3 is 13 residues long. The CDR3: CASSLQLNTEAFF. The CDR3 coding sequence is TGTGCCAGCAGCTTACAGTTGAACACTGAAGCTTTCTTT.

The CDR3 spells CASSLTGTLYEQYF. The CDR3 coding sequence is TGTGCCAGCAGTTTGACAGGGACTCTCTACGAGCAGTACTTC. The rearrangement uses TRBV28 and TRBJ2-7, with a weak D call TRBD1 (7 bases). Germline V gene sequence: CDR1 MDHEN, CDR2 SYDVKM. The CDR3 is 14 residues long. V dropped 3 bases and J dropped 3 bases, with 12 bases sitting between them.

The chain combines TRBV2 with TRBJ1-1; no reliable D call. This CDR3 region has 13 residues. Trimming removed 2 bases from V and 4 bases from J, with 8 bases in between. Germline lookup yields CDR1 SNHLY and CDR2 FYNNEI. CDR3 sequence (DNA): TGTGCCAGCAGTGAATCCTACGGCACTGAAGCTTTCTTT. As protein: CASSESYGTEAFF.

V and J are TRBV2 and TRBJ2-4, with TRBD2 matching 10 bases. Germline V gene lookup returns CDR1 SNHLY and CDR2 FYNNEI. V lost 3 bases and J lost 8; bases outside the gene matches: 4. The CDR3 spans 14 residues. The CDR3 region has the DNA TGTGCCAGCAGTGAGGGACTAGCGAGACACATTCAGTACTTC. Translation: CASSEGLARHIQYF.

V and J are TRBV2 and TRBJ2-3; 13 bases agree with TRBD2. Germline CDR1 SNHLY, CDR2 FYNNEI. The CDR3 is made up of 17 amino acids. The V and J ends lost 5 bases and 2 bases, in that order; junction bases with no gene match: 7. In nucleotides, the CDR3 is TGTGCCAGCAGTTCACTAGCGGGAGGGTCCTACACAGATACGCAGTATTTT. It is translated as CASSSLAGGSYTDTQYF. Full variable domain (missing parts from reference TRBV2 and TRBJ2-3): EPEVTQTPSHQVTQMGQEVILRCVPISNHLYFYWYRQILGQKVEFLVSFYNNEISEKSEIFDDQFSVERPDGSNFTLKIRSTKLEDSAMYFCASSSLAGGSYTDTQYFGPGTRLTVL.

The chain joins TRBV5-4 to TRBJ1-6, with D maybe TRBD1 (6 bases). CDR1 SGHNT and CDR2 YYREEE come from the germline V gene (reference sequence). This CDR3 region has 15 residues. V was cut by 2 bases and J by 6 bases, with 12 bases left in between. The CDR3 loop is CASSLQGGVNSPLHF. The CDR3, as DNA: TGTGCCAGCAGCTTACAGGGAGGGGTTAATTCACCCCTCCACTTT.

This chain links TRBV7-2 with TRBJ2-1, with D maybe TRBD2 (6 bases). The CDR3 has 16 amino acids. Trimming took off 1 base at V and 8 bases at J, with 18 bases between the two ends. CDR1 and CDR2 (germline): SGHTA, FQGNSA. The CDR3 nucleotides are TGTGCCAGCAGCTTAGTTGGGGGGATTTTAGGGTATGAGCAGTTCTTC. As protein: CASSLVGGILGYEQFF.

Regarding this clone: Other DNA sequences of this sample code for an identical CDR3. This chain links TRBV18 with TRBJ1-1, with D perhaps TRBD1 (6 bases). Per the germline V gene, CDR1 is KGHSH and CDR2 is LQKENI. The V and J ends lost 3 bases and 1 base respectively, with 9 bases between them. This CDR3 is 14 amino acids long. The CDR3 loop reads CASSPGQTNTEAFF. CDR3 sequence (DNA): TGTGCCAGCTCACCTGGACAGACGAACACTGAAGCTTTCTTT.

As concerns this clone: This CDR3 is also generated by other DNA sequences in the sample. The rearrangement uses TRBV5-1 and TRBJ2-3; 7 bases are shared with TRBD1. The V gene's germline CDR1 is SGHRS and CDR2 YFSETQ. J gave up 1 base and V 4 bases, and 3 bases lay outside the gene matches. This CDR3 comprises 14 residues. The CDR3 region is CASSPDRGTDTQYF. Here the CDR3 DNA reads TGCGCCAGCAGCCCTGACAGGGGCACAGATACGCAGTATTTT.

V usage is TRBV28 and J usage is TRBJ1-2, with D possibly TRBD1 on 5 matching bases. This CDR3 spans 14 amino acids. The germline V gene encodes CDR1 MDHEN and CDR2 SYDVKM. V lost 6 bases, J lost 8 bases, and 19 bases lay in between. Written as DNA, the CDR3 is TGTGCCAGCAGCCCCGGACACGGGCGAGGAGGCTACACCTTC. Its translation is CASSPGHGRGGYTF.

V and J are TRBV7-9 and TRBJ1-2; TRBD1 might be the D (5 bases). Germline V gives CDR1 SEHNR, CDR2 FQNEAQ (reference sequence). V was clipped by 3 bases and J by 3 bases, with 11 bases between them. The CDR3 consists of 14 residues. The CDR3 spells CASSLGTGHYGYTF. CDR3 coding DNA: TGTGCCAGCAGCTTGGGGACGGGACACTATGGCTACACCTTC.

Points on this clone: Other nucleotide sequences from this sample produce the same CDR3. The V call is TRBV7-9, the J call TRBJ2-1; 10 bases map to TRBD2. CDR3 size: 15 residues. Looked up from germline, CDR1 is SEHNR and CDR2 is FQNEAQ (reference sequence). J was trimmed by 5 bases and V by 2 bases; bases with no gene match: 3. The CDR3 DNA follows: TGTGCCAGCAGCTTAAGGACTAGCGGCCACAATGAGCAGTTCTTC. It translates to CASSLRTSGHNEQFF.

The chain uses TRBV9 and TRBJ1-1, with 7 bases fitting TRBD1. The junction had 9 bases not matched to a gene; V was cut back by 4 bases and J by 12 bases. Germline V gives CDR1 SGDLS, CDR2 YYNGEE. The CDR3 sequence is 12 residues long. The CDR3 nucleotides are TGTGCCAGCAGCCCCGCTACAGGGGCGTCTTTCTTT. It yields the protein CASSPATGASFF. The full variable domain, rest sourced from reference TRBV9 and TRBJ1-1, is DSGVTQTPKHLITATGQRVTLRCSPRSGDLSVYWYQQSLDQGLQFLIQYYNGEERAKGNILERFSAQQFPDLHSELNLSSLELGDSALYFCASSPATGASFFGQGTRLTVV.

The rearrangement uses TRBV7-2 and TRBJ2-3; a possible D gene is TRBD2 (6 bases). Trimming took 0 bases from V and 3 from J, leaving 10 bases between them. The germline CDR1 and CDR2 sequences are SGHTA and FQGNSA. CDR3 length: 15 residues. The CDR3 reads CASSLALALTDTQYF. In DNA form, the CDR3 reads TGTGCCAGCAGCTTAGCGCTAGCGTTGACAGATACGCAGTATTTT.

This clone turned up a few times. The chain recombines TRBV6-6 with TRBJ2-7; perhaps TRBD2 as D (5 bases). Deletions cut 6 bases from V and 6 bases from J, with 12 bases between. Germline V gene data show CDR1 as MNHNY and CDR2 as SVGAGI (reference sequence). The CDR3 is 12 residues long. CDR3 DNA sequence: TGTGCCAGCAGCCTACGTCGGGGCGAGCAGTACTTC. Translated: CASSLRRGEQYF.

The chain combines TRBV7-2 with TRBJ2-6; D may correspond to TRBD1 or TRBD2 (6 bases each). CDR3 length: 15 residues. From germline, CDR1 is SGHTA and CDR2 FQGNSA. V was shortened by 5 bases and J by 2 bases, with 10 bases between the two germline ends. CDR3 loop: CASSGRGPGANVLTF. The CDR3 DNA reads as TGTGCCAGCAGCGGTCGGGGGCCTGGGGCCAACGTCCTGACTTTC.

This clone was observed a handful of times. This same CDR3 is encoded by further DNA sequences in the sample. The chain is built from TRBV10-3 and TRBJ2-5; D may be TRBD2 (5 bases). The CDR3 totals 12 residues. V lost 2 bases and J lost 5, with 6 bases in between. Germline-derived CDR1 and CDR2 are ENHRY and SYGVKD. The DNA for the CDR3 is TGTGCCATCAGTGAGCCGGGGGAGACCCAGTACTTC. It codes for CAISEPGETQYF.

The CDR3 DNA follows: TGTGCCAGTATTTCCCCGCCAGGGAGGTCCACAGATACGCAGTATTTT. This translates into CASISPPGRSTDTQYF. The chain joins TRBV19 to TRBJ2-3; tentatively, D is TRBD2 (6 bases). V was cut by 7 bases and J by 2 bases, with 19 bases left in between. The germline V gene encodes CDR1 LNHDA and CDR2 SQIVND (reference sequence). This CDR3 is 16 amino acids long.

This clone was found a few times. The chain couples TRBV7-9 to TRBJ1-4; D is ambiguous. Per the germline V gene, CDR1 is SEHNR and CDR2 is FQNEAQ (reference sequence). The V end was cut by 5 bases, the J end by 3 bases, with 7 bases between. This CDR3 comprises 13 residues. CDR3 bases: TGTGCCAGCAGCCTGAATGCTAATGAAAAACTGTTTTTT. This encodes CASSLNANEKLFF.

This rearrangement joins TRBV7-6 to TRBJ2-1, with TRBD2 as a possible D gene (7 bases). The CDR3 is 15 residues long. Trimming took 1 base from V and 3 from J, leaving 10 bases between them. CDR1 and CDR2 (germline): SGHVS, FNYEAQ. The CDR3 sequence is CASSLGGGLYNEQFF. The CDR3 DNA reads TGTGCCAGCAGCTTAGGCGGGGGCCTCTACAATGAGCAGTTCTTC.

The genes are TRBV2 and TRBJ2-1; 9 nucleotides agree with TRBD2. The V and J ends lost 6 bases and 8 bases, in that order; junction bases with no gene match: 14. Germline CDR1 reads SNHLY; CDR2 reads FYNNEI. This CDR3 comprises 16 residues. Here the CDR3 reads CASRPLGGRALDEQFF. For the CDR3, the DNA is TGTGCCAGCAGGCCCTTGGGCGGGAGGGCCTTGGATGAGCAGTTCTTC.

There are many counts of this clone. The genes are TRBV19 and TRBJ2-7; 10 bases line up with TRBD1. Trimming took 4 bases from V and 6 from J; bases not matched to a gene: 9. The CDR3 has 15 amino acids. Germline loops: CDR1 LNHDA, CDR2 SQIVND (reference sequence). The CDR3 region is CASSTTGQGVAEQYF. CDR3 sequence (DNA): TGTGCCAGTAGTACCACTGGACAGGGGGTCGCCGAGCAGTACTTC.

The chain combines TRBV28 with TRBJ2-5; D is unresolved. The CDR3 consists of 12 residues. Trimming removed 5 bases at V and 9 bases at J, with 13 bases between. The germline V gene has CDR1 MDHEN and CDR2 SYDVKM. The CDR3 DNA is TGTGCCAGCAGTCTACGTGGCCGGGCCCAGTACTTC. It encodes CASSLRGRAQYF.